Below, 17 T cell receptor beta chains from the same sample are listed, as sequenced in a study of T cell changes during pregnancy in multiple sclerosis. Generated by immunoSEQ multiplex PCR, the TCRdb table keeps only in-frame clones and is missing some. The repertoire includes 40,000 to 55,000 clones, around 93% of them detected once, and approximately 4.2% sits in the top ten. This specimen was CD8+ T cells from peripheral blood mononuclear cells, taken in the first trimester of pregnancy. These receptors came from a female donor with multiple sclerosis, enrolled in a pregnancy study.

The genes are TRBV6-5 and TRBJ1-4; tentatively, D is TRBD1 (6 bases). The germline gives CDR1 MNHEY, CDR2 SVGAGI. V dropped 6 bases and J dropped 2 bases, with 13 bases sitting between them. This CDR3 contains 15 residues. In DNA form, the CDR3 reads TGTGCCAGCAGCCCCACAGGGAACACTAATGAAAAACTGTTTTTT. Amino acid sequence: CASSPTGNTNEKLFF.

The chain links TRBV5-4 to TRBJ2-3; D may be TRBD2 (6 bases). CDR1 and CDR2 from the germline V gene are SGHNT and YYREEE (reference sequence). The CDR3 extends over 15 amino acids. Trimming cost V 4 bases and J 4 bases, with 16 bases left between them. CDR3 residues: CASSPGSGPPDTQYF. The CDR3 DNA reads TGTGCCAGCAGCCCAGGGAGCGGGCCCCCAGATACGCAGTATTTT.

The chain links TRBV10-2 to TRBJ2-5, with 7 bases lining up with TRBD2. V shed 0 bases, J shed 5 bases, and the junction held 15 bases outside the gene matches. The CDR3 consists of 18 residues. Germline V gene lookup returns CDR1 WSHSY and CDR2 SAAADI. CDR3 DNA sequence: TGCGCCAGCAGTGAGTCGGTAACTCGGCGGGAGAGCCGTGAGACCCAGTACTTC. This encodes CASSESVTRRESRETQYF.

This rearrangement joins TRBV7-2 to TRBJ1-2; D gene unclear. Germline V gene sequence: CDR1 SGHTA, CDR2 FQGNSA. V was cut by 5 bases and J by 2 bases, with 15 bases left in between. The CDR3 runs 15 residues. The CDR3 is CASSPTSGVNYGYTF. CDR3 bases: TGTGCCAGCAGCCCGACCTCCGGGGTCAACTATGGCTACACCTTC.

Relative to its sample, this clone is medium-sized. The V gene is TRBV2, the J gene TRBJ1-5; D perhaps matches TRBD1 (5 bases). The CDR3 sequence is 14 residues long. Germline lookup yields CDR1 SNHLY and CDR2 FYNNEI. V gave up 2 bases and J gave up 0 bases, with 5 bases separating them. The CDR3 loop is CASSETGSNQPQHF. For the CDR3, the DNA is TGTGCCAGCAGTGAAACAGGTAGCAATCAGCCCCAGCATTTT.

This chain links TRBV7-7 with TRBJ2-1; 10 nucleotides match TRBD2. J gave up 7 bases and V 5 bases, and 8 bases lay outside the gene matches. There are 15 residues in the CDR3. Germline V gene lookup returns CDR1 SSHAT and CDR2 FNYEAQ (reference sequence). The CDR3 is CASSRGLAFENEQFF. CDR3 DNA sequence: TGTGCCAGCAGCCGGGGACTAGCGTTTGAGAATGAGCAGTTCTTC.

The chain combines TRBV7-2 with TRBJ2-7; TRBD1 matches at 9 bases. This CDR3 region has 14 residues. After removal of 0 bases from V and 7 bases from J, the junction contained 4 bases not matched to a gene. CDR1 and CDR2 from the germline V gene are SGHTA and FQGNSA. CDR3 protein: CASSLAQGAEEQYF. CDR3 DNA: TGTGCCAGCAGCTTAGCACAGGGGGCTGAAGAGCAGTACTTC.

This clone came up once. The rearrangement links TRBV5-1 to TRBJ2-5, with 7 bases identical to TRBD1. The CDR3 consists of 15 residues. Germline V CDR1 and CDR2: SGHRS, YFSETQ. The trim removed 5 bases at V and 4 bases at J, leaving 11 bases unmatched. The CDR3 DNA sequence: TGCGCCAGCAGGGATTGGGACCGACAGGGAGAGACCCAGTACTTC. As protein: CASRDWDRQGETQYF. Using reference TRBV5-1 and TRBJ2-5 for the parts outside the CDR3, the full variable domain is KAGVTQTPRYLIKTRGQQVTLSCSPISGHRSVSWYQQTPGQGLQFLFEYFSETQRNKGNFPGRFSGRQFSNSRSEMNVSTLELGDSALYLCASRDWDRQGETQYFGPGTRLLVL.

The rearrangement uses TRBV28 and TRBJ1-1, with D possibly TRBD1 on 5 matching bases. Trimming removed 2 bases from V and 8 bases from J, with 9 bases in between. The CDR3 loop spans 12 amino acids. Germline V CDR1 and CDR2: MDHEN, SYDVKM. Written as DNA, the CDR3 is TGTGCCAGCAGTTTAAGGGGCCTAGAAGCTTTCTTT. Its protein product is CASSLRGLEAFF.

J is TRBJ2-2 and V is TRBV15; D is possibly TRBD1 (5 bases). Germline loops: CDR1 LNHNV, CDR2 YYDKDF (reference sequence). The germline V and J ends were trimmed by 4 bases and 2 bases, with 8 bases remaining between them. CDR3 length: 14 amino acids. This CDR3 reads CATSNRRNTGELFF. The CDR3, as DNA: TGTGCCACCAGCAACAGGAGAAACACCGGGGAGCTGTTTTTT.

This clone was seen just once. V is TRBV12-1 and J is TRBJ2-3; the table's D call, TRBD2, has no DNA check behind it. TRBV12-1 is a listed pseudogene. This CDR3 has 19 residues. This CDR3 reads CASSSGLAGPGVRTDTQYF. For the CDR3, the DNA is TGTGCCAGCAGCTCGGGACTAGCGGGACCGGGAGTCCGCACAGATACGCAGTATTTT.

The J gene is TRBJ1-1, the V gene TRBV28, with 7 bases matching TRBD1. Germline V CDR1 and CDR2: MDHEN, SYDVKM. Trimming removed 10 bases from V and 1 base from J; junction bases left unmatched: 6. The CDR3 sequence is 13 residues long. CDR3 sequence reads: CATVYRGNTEAFF. For the CDR3, the DNA is TGTGCCACAGTCTACAGGGGGAACACTGAAGCTTTCTTT. Based on the CDR3 plus reference TRBV28 and TRBJ1-1, the full variable domain is DVKVTQSSRYLVKRTGEKVFLECVQDMDHENMFWYRQDPGLGLRLIYFSYDVKMKEKGDIPEGYSVSREKKERFSLILESASTNQTSMYLCATVYRGNTEAFFGQGTRLTVV.

The rearrangement joins TRBV4-2 to TRBJ2-7; the match to TRBD1 covers 10 bases. Germline-derived CDR1 and CDR2 are LGHNA and YNFKEQ. Losses at the gene ends were 3 bases for V and 7 bases for J; bases not matched to a gene: 9. The CDR3 is 15 amino acids. The CDR3 loop is CASSHGTGALTEQYF. Here the CDR3 DNA reads TGTGCCAGCAGCCACGGGACAGGGGCCCTAACGGAGCAGTACTTC.

This clone occurred once. The chain combines TRBV2 with TRBJ2-7, with 9 bases fitting TRBD2. CDR1 SNHLY and CDR2 FYNNEI come from the germline V gene. This CDR3 region has 16 residues. V lost 0 bases and J lost 5; bases outside the gene matches: 8. The CDR3 region has the DNA TGTGCCAGCAGTGAAGCTGGGAGCGGGGGGATCGACGAGCAGTACTTC. It codes for CASSEAGSGGIDEQYF.

The rearrangement joins TRBV14 to TRBJ2-7; 7 bases agree with TRBD1. The trim removed 4 bases at V and 5 bases at J, leaving 5 bases unmatched. This CDR3 is built from 13 residues. Germline V gene lookup returns CDR1 SGHDN and CDR2 FVKESK. The CDR3: CASSLRGSHEQYF. CDR3 nucleotides: TGTGCCAGCAGCCTCAGGGGGTCCCACGAGCAGTACTTC.

A single count supports this clone. V is TRBV7-8 and J is TRBJ2-5, with 8 nucleotides matching TRBD2. The CDR3 totals 16 residues. V shed 4 bases, J shed 2 bases, and the junction held 9 bases outside the gene matches. CDR1 is SGHVS and CDR2 is FQNEAQ in the germline V gene. CDR3 DNA: TGTGCCAGCAGCTCACCCGGACTAGCTGAGCAAGAGACCCAGTACTTC. Translation gives CASSSPGLAEQETQYF.

This clone was seen a handful of times. The V gene is TRBV19, the J gene TRBJ1-1, with D unresolved. Germline V gene lookup returns CDR1 LNHDA and CDR2 SQIVND (reference sequence). The CDR3 consists of 10 residues. Trimming took 7 bases from V and 7 from J, leaving 7 bases between them. CDR3 sequence reads: CASISGEAFF. DNA of the CDR3: TGTGCCAGTATTAGCGGTGAAGCTTTCTTT.